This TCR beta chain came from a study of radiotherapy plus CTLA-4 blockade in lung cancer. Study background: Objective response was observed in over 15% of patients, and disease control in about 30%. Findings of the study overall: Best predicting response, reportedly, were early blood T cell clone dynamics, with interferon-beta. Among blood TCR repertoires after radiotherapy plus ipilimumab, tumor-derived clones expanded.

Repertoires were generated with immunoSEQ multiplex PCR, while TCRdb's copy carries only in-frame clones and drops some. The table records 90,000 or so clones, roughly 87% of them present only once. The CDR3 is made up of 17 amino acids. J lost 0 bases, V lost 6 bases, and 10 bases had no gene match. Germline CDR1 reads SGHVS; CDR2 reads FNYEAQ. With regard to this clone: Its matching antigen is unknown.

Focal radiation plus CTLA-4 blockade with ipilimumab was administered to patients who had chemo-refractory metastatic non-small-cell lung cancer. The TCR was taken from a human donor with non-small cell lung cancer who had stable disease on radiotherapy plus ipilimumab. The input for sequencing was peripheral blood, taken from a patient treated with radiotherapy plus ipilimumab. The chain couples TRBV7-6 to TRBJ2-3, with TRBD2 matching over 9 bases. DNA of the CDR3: TGTGCCAGCAGACCACTCGGGGCGGGAGGGAGCACAGATACGCAGTATTTT. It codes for CASRPLGAGGSTDTQYF.